This TCR beta chain was sequenced during a study of blood T cell repertoires in COVID-19. At the level of the study: Whether acute or convalescent, the COVID-19 samples came from the United States, Italy and Spain. The cDNA or gDNA used as material had been derived from T cells, B-cell-depleted T cells, or PBMCs.

In the original processing: Scientists estimated how many nucleated cells there were by amplifying reference gene primers. TCRdb's table, derived via immunoSEQ multiplex PCR, lists solely in-frame clones and lacks some. The V and J calls and clone size come from that table; D and trimming were worked out from the DNA. The sample holds over 110,000 clones, about 70% seen once. Germline values: CDR1 SGHTA, CDR2 FQGTGA. J was trimmed by 2 bases and V by 5 bases; bases with no gene match: 1. The CDR3 is made up of 14 amino acids. The chain employs TRBV7-3 and TRBJ2-2, with 8 bases fitting TRBD1. Specimen: peripheral blood. This clonotype was obtained from a man older than 75 with acute or convalescent COVID-19. The CDR3 nucleotides are TGTGCCAGCAGCGGGACAGGAAACACCGGGGAGCTGTTTTTT. Translation: CASSGTGNTGELFF.